This is a list of T cell receptor beta chains from one sample in a study of shared clonotypes between healthy human individuals. Sequenced by immunoSEQ multiplex PCR; TCRdb stores in-frame clones only, minus some. The repertoire holds 1.5 million to 2.5 million clones, with roughly 95% as singletons. The sample was naive CD8+ T cells sorted from blood. The receptors here all came from a man younger than 30 in good health. Both conserved end residues are part of each CDR3. Fields, in order: clone size, D gene, J gene, V gene, CDR3 protein, CDR3 DNA. D genes are given only for firm matches. Not every row has a clone size; where given, it reads once, few, many or a size class.

abundance: -
d_gene: -
j_gene: TRBJ2-1
v_gene: TRBV5-1
CDR3aa: CASSLDQAPDEQFF
CDR3nt: TGCGCCAGCAGCTTGGACCAGGCGCCCGATGAGCAGTTCTTC

abundance: -
d_gene: TRBD1
j_gene: TRBJ2-7
v_gene: TRBV5-8
CDR3aa: CASSTRTGGLVHEQYF
CDR3nt: TGTGCCAGCAGCACACGGACAGGGGGCCTTGTCCACGAGCAGTACTTC

abundance: once
d_gene: -
j_gene: TRBJ2-3
v_gene: TRBV7-2
CDR3aa: CASSLNSNTDTQYF
CDR3nt: TGTGCCAGCAGCTTAAACAGTAACACAGATACGCAGTATTTT

abundance: -
d_gene: TRBD2
j_gene: TRBJ2-7
v_gene: TRBV30
CDR3aa: CAWSGLAGVHEQYF
CDR3nt: TGTGCCTGGAGCGGCCTAGCGGGAGTCCACGAGCAGTACTTC

abundance: once
d_gene: TRBD1
j_gene: TRBJ1-1
v_gene: TRBV6-6
CDR3aa: CASSVTGARGTEAFF
CDR3nt: TGTGCCAGCAGTGTAACAGGGGCCAGAGGCACTGAAGCTTTCTTT

abundance: once
d_gene: TRBD2
j_gene: TRBJ2-3
v_gene: TRBV11-2
CDR3aa: CASSSTRGGTDTQYF
CDR3nt: TGTGCCAGCAGCTCCACTCGGGGAGGGACAGATACGCAGTATTTT

abundance: -
d_gene: TRBD1
j_gene: TRBJ1-1
v_gene: TRBV13
CDR3aa: CASSITGGGGRNTEAFF
CDR3nt: TGTGCCAGCAGCATAACAGGGGGCGGTGGCCGTAACACTGAAGCTTTCTTT

abundance: -
d_gene: TRBD2
j_gene: TRBJ2-7
v_gene: TRBV7-6
CDR3aa: CASSSSGNYEQYF
CDR3nt: TGTGCCAGCAGCTCTAGCGGGAACTACGAGCAGTACTTC

abundance: -
d_gene: TRBD1
j_gene: TRBJ1-5
v_gene: TRBV10-1
CDR3aa: CASRGQTPSNQPQHF
CDR3nt: TGCGCCAGCAGGGGACAGACTCCTAGCAATCAGCCCCAGCATTTT

abundance: -
d_gene: TRBD1
j_gene: TRBJ2-1
v_gene: TRBV4-1
CDR3aa: CASSPRDRDYNEQFF
CDR3nt: TGCGCCAGCAGCCCGCGGGACAGGGATTACAATGAGCAGTTCTTC

abundance: once
d_gene: -
j_gene: TRBJ1-1
v_gene: TRBV6-5
CDR3aa: CASSENSAATEAFF
CDR3nt: TGTGCCAGCAGTGAGAACTCGGCGGCCACTGAAGCTTTCTTT

abundance: -
d_gene: -
j_gene: TRBJ1-5
v_gene: TRBV7-8
CDR3aa: CASSQGVGPGQPQHF
CDR3nt: TGTGCCAGCAGCCAAGGGGTTGGGCCCGGGCAGCCCCAGCATTTT

abundance: -
d_gene: -
j_gene: TRBJ1-5
v_gene: TRBV21-1
CDR3aa: CASSAGRMGNQPQHF
CDR3nt: TGTGCCAGCAGTGCAGGGAGAATGGGCAATCAGCCCCAGCATTTT

abundance: -
d_gene: TRBD2
j_gene: TRBJ2-1
v_gene: TRBV27
CDR3aa: CASSLALYSGGSYNEQFF
CDR3nt: TGTGCCAGCAGTTTGGCGCTCTATAGCGGGGGCTCCTACAATGAGCAGTTCTTC

abundance: -
d_gene: -
j_gene: TRBJ2-7
v_gene: TRBV27
CDR3aa: CASSLDGTDPHEQYF
CDR3nt: TGTGCCAGCAGTTTGGATGGGACGGACCCACACGAGCAGTACTTC

abundance: -
d_gene: TRBD2
j_gene: TRBJ2-1
v_gene: TRBV2
CDR3aa: CATGGTSEVNEQFF
CDR3nt: TGTGCCACCGGCGGGACTAGCGAGGTCAATGAGCAGTTCTTC

abundance: -
d_gene: -
j_gene: TRBJ1-3
v_gene: TRBV13
CDR3aa: CASSPRTGGNTIYF
CDR3nt: TGTGCCAGCAGCCCGAGGACGGGGGGAAACACCATATATTTT

abundance: -
d_gene: -
j_gene: TRBJ2-7
v_gene: TRBV5-4
CDR3aa: CASRYTGSYEQYF
CDR3nt: TGTGCCAGCAGATATACAGGGTCCTACGAGCAGTACTTC

abundance: once
d_gene: -
j_gene: TRBJ2-3
v_gene: TRBV5-4
CDR3aa: CASSLFTDTQYF
CDR3nt: TGTGCCAGCAGCCTCTTCACAGATACGCAGTATTTT

abundance: -
d_gene: -
j_gene: TRBJ2-1
v_gene: TRBV7-9
CDR3aa: CASTLPGRLDNEQFF
CDR3nt: TGTGCCAGCACCTTACCCGGACGACTTGACAATGAGCAGTTCTTC

abundance: -
d_gene: TRBD2
j_gene: TRBJ2-1
v_gene: TRBV27
CDR3aa: CASHSGAANEQFF
CDR3nt: TGTGCCAGCCATAGCGGGGCGGCGAATGAGCAGTTCTTC

abundance: -
d_gene: -
j_gene: TRBJ1-5
v_gene: TRBV10-3
CDR3aa: CAISETEYYVDSNQPQHF
CDR3nt: TGTGCCATCAGTGAGACGGAGTATTATGTCGATAGCAATCAGCCCCAGCATTTT

abundance: -
d_gene: -
j_gene: TRBJ2-5
v_gene: TRBV7-2
CDR3aa: CASSSLAEETQYF
CDR3nt: TGTGCCAGCAGCTCACTAGCAGAAGAGACCCAGTACTTC

abundance: -
d_gene: -
j_gene: TRBJ2-1
v_gene: TRBV9
CDR3aa: CASSVTGSGTSAYNEQFF
CDR3nt: TGTGCCAGCAGCGTGACAGGGTCGGGCACTAGCGCCTACAATGAGCAGTTCTTC

abundance: -
d_gene: -
j_gene: TRBJ2-2
v_gene: TRBV13
CDR3aa: CASSLVSGELFF
CDR3nt: TGTGCCAGCAGCTTAGTCTCCGGGGAGCTGTTTTTT

abundance: -
d_gene: -
j_gene: TRBJ2-5
v_gene: TRBV7-6
CDR3aa: CASSLAPGQGRAETQYF
CDR3nt: TGTGCCAGCAGCTTAGCCCCAGGGCAGGGCCGTGCGGAGACCCAGTACTTC

abundance: -
d_gene: -
j_gene: TRBJ2-7
v_gene: TRBV7-9
CDR3aa: CASSLAPRHEQYF
CDR3nt: TGTGCCAGCAGCTTAGCGCCGCGCCACGAGCAGTACTTC

abundance: few
d_gene: -
j_gene: TRBJ2-7
v_gene: TRBV13
CDR3aa: CASSLQSSYEQYF
CDR3nt: TGTGCCAGCAGCTTACAGAGCTCCTACGAGCAGTACTTC

abundance: -
d_gene: -
j_gene: TRBJ2-1
v_gene: TRBV9
CDR3aa: CASSVATVVEPPWHNEQFF
CDR3nt: TGTGCCAGCAGCGTAGCTACTGTGGTAGAGCCCCCCTGGCACAATGAGCAGTTCTTC

abundance: once
d_gene: -
j_gene: TRBJ1-6
v_gene: TRBV5-1
CDR3aa: CASSLAFEGRMAGLYSPLHF
CDR3nt: TGCGCCAGCAGCTTGGCCTTCGAAGGGAGGATGGCGGGTTTATATTCACCCCTCCACTTT

abundance: -
d_gene: -
j_gene: TRBJ1-4
v_gene: TRBV2
CDR3aa: CAAGYPSHEKLFF
CDR3nt: TGTGCCGCAGGGTACCCCTCCCATGAAAAACTGTTTTTT

abundance: -
d_gene: -
j_gene: TRBJ2-7
v_gene: TRBV7-2
CDR3aa: CASSWSTGSYEQYF
CDR3nt: TGTGCCAGCAGCTGGTCGACAGGCTCCTACGAGCAGTACTTC

abundance: -
d_gene: -
j_gene: TRBJ2-7
v_gene: TRBV2
CDR3aa: CASRMDGQGAYEQYF
CDR3nt: TGTGCCAGCAGGATGGACGGGCAAGGGGCCTACGAGCAGTACTTC

abundance: -
d_gene: TRBD1
j_gene: TRBJ2-3
v_gene: TRBV7-9
CDR3aa: CASSSRDRGPDTQYF
CDR3nt: TGTGCCAGCAGCTCCCGGGACAGGGGGCCAGATACGCAGTATTTT

abundance: -
d_gene: -
j_gene: TRBJ2-7
v_gene: TRBV7-8
CDR3aa: CASSFFTEGPYEQYF
CDR3nt: TGTGCCAGCAGCTTCTTCACAGAAGGTCCCTACGAGCAGTACTTC

abundance: -
d_gene: -
j_gene: TRBJ2-2
v_gene: TRBV30
CDR3aa: CAMTLNTGELFF
CDR3nt: TGTGCCATGACACTTAACACCGGGGAGCTGTTTTTT

abundance: -
d_gene: TRBD1
j_gene: TRBJ2-5
v_gene: TRBV5-4
CDR3aa: CASSLLAGGQETQYF
CDR3nt: TGTGCCAGCAGCTTGCTCGCAGGGGGCCAAGAGACCCAGTACTTC

abundance: -
d_gene: TRBD2
j_gene: TRBJ2-3
v_gene: TRBV7-9
CDR3aa: CASSLAFGGGATDTQYF
CDR3nt: TGTGCCAGCAGCTTAGCGTTTGGCGGGGGGGCCACAGATACGCAGTATTTT

abundance: -
d_gene: -
j_gene: TRBJ1-1
v_gene: TRBV7-9
CDR3aa: CASSLLGDMNTEAFF
CDR3nt: TGTGCCAGCAGCTTATTGGGGGATATGAACACTGAAGCTTTCTTT

abundance: -
d_gene: -
j_gene: TRBJ1-1
v_gene: TRBV4-1
CDR3aa: CASSQVEGADTEAFF
CDR3nt: TGCGCCAGCAGCCAAGTTGAAGGCGCGGACACTGAAGCTTTCTTT

abundance: -
d_gene: -
j_gene: TRBJ1-1
v_gene: TRBV19
CDR3aa: CASSIFGRVNTEAFF
CDR3nt: TGTGCCAGTAGTATCTTCGGCAGAGTGAACACTGAAGCTTTCTTT

abundance: -
d_gene: TRBD2
j_gene: TRBJ2-7
v_gene: TRBV6-6
CDR3aa: CASSYPTSGVYEQYF
CDR3nt: TGTGCCAGCAGTTACCCAACTAGCGGAGTCTACGAGCAGTACTTC

abundance: -
d_gene: -
j_gene: TRBJ2-1
v_gene: TRBV7-9
CDR3aa: CASSEGQGSSYNEQFF
CDR3nt: TGTGCCAGCAGCGAGGGGCAGGGAAGCTCCTACAATGAGCAGTTCTTC

abundance: -
d_gene: TRBD1
j_gene: TRBJ1-1
v_gene: TRBV29-1
CDR3aa: CSGEDRVSEAFF
CDR3nt: TGCAGCGGGGAGGACAGGGTCTCGGAAGCTTTCTTT

abundance: -
d_gene: TRBD2
j_gene: TRBJ2-1
v_gene: TRBV6-6
CDR3aa: CASGPGGSYNEQFF
CDR3nt: TGTGCCAGCGGGCCGGGGGGGTCCTACAATGAGCAGTTCTTC

abundance: -
d_gene: -
j_gene: TRBJ2-3
v_gene: TRBV27
CDR3aa: CASRTHVGLTDTQYF
CDR3nt: TGTGCCAGCAGAACCCATGTGGGGCTAACAGATACGCAGTATTTT

abundance: -
d_gene: -
j_gene: TRBJ2-1
v_gene: TRBV19
CDR3aa: CASSPLVSDEQFF
CDR3nt: TGTGCCAGTAGCCCCTTGGTGAGCGATGAGCAGTTCTTC

abundance: -
d_gene: -
j_gene: TRBJ2-3
v_gene: TRBV11-2
CDR3aa: CASSPWGGTDTQYF
CDR3nt: TGTGCCAGCAGCCCGTGGGGGGGCACAGATACGCAGTATTTT

abundance: -
d_gene: -
j_gene: TRBJ2-7
v_gene: TRBV4-1
CDR3aa: CASSQVAGAYEQYF
CDR3nt: TGCGCCAGCAGCCAAGTGGCAGGAGCCTACGAGCAGTACTTC